This TCR beta chain was sequenced for a study of blood T cell repertoires in COVID-19. On the study more broadly: Italy, Spain and the United States were the sources of the convalescent and acute COVID-19 samples. T cells, B-cell-depleted T cells, or PBMCs provided the cDNA or gDNA that served as material.

Losses at the gene ends were 1 base for V and 2 bases for J; bases not matched to a gene: 4. CDR3 size: 16 residues. Germline CDR1 and CDR2: KGHSH and LQKENI. Authors' methods: For nucleated cells, counts were estimated from reference gene primer amplification. Clones were sequenced by immunoSEQ multiplex PCR, and TCRdb holds only the in-frame ones, with some missing. The V and J calls and clone size were taken over from that table, and D and trimming were inferred from the DNA. The sample lists 150,000 to 200,000 clones, more than 75% occurring once. This TCR came from a man between 65 and 80 years old with acute or convalescent COVID-19. Material: peripheral blood. The chain carries TRBV18 and TRBJ2-1, with TRBD2 matching over 8 bases. CDR3 region: CASSPLNGGAYNEQFF. The CDR3 region has the DNA TGTGCCAGCTCACCACTTAACGGGGGGGCCTACAATGAGCAGTTCTTC. Together with reference TRBV18 and TRBJ2-1, the CDR3 gives the full variable domain: NAGVMQNPRHLVRRRGQEARLRCSPMKGHSHVYWYRQLPEEGLKFMVYLQKENIIDESGMPKERFSAEFPKEGPSILRIQQVVRGDSAAYFCASSPLNGGAYNEQFFGPGTRLTVL.